The clone carrying this T cell receptor (beta chain) has a handful of counts. Its cognate antigen is unknown. Time point indicated: longitudinal time-point 1 (baseline). It was from 2 million PBMCs stored at -80 C that the unsorted libraries were obtained. This sample stems from a study of neurological immune-mediated disorders. Whole-study results and caveats: HTLV-1-associated myelopathy had the most TCR clonal expansion, while multiple sclerosis had the least, a level that fell below healthy controls.

This CDR3 is 15 amino acids long. Between the trimmed V and J ends, which lost 1 base and 0 bases, there was a span of 8 bases. The germline V gene has CDR1 LGHDT and CDR2 YNNKEL (reference sequence). Each CDR3 protein is one row after TCRdb ran MiXCR on the 5' RACE reads. This table has about 71,000 distinct CDR3 sequences, roughly 15% appearing once. The rearrangement uses TRBV3-1 and TRBJ2-3; either TRBD1 or TRBD2 may fit D (6 bases each). The specimen was PBMCs. The clonotype comes from a female donor with HTLV-1-associated myelopathy (HAM/TSP). CDR3 DNA: TGTGCCAGCAGCCAAGCGGGGGCGAGCACAGATACGCAGTATTTT. Translating gives CASSQAGASTDTQYF.